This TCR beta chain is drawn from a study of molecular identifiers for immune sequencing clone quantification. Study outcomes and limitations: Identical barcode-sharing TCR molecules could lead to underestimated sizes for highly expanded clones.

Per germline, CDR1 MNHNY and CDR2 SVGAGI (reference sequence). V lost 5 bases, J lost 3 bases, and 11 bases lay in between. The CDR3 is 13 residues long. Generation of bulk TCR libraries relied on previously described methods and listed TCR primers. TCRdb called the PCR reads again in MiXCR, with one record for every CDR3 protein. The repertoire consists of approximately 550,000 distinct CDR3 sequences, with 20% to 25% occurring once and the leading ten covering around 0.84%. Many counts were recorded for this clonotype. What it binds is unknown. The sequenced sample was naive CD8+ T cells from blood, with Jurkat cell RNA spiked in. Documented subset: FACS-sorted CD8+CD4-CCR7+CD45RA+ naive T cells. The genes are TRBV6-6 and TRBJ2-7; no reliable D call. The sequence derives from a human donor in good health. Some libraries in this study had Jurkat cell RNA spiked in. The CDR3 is CASSTMDVYEQYF. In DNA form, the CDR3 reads TGTGCCAGCAGTACAATGGACGTCTACGAGCAGTACTTC.